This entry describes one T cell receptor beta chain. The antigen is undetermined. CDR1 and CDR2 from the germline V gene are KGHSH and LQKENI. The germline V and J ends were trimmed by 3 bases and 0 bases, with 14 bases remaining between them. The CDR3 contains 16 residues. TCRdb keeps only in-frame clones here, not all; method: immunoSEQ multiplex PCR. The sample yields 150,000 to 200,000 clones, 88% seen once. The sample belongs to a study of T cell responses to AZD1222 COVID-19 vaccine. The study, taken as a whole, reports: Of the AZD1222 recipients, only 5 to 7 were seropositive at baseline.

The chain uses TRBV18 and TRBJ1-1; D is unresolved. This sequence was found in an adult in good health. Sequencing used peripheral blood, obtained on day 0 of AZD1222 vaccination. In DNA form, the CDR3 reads TGTGCCAGCTCACCGTCGCTCAGTGGGATGAACACTGAAGCTTTCTTT. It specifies CASSPSLSGMNTEAFF.